These 7 T cell receptor beta chains originate from one sample sequenced in a study of CD8 T cells in Susac syndrome. RNA in amounts of about 0.5 to 1 ug was reverse transcribed with random hexamers. TCRdb reanalysed the immunoSEQ multiplex PCR reads using MiXCR and keeps one entry per CDR3 protein. The data hold about 240,000 distinct CDR3 sequences, with 90% to 97% observed a single time. The material sequenced was CD4+ T cells from PBMCs. The origin of the receptors is a human donor with Susac syndrome.

The chain couples TRBV29-1 to TRBJ1-1; D remains unclear. With 7 bases removed from V and 1 base from J, the gap between germline ends came to 10 bases. The germline CDR1 and CDR2 sequences are SQVTM and ANQGSEA. This CDR3 has 12 amino acids. The chain's CDR3 is CSGSERNTEAFF. The CDR3 nucleotides read TGCAGCGGGTCGGAAAGGAACACTGAAGCTTTCTTT.

This clonotype was observed once. The chain carries TRBV10-3 and TRBJ2-7; D could derive from TRBD1 or TRBD2 (5 bases each). Germline assignment: CDR1 ENHRY and CDR2 SYGVKD. Trimming cost V 7 bases and J 5 bases, with 9 bases left between them. The CDR3 is 11 residues long. The CDR3 nucleotides read TGTGCCATCACCCAGGGACACGAGCAGTACTTC. This sequence encodes CAITQGHEQYF.

The chain combines TRBV28 with TRBJ1-2; 9 nucleotides match TRBD1. This CDR3 region has 15 residues. J was trimmed by 8 bases and V by 7 bases; bases with no gene match: 14. Germline V CDR1 and CDR2: MDHEN, SYDVKM. CDR3 loop: CASIYRDRDIYGYTF. As DNA, the CDR3 is TGTGCCAGCATATACCGGGACAGGGATATCTACGGCTACACCTTC.

J is TRBJ1-2 and V is TRBV27; D not resolved. The CDR3 consists of 15 residues. Germline CDR1 is MNHEY and CDR2 is SMNVEV (reference sequence). With 7 bases removed from V and 6 bases from J, the gap between germline ends came to 21 bases. In nucleotides, the CDR3 is TGTGCCAGCACCCGGGCAGCCCCTATGAAGCATGGCTACACCTTC. It is translated as CASTRAAPMKHGYTF.

The V call is TRBV25-1, the J call TRBJ2-1, with TRBD2 identical over 12 bases. Unmatched junction bases numbered 6, after V lost 3 bases and J lost 6 bases. The CDR3 has 16 amino acids. In germline, CDR1 is MGHDK, CDR2 SYGVNS. The CDR3 region has the DNA TGTGCCAGCAGTGAGGGGGCTAGCGGGAGGGGCAATGAGCAGTTCTTC. Translating gives CASSEGASGRGNEQFF.

The rearrangement uses TRBV5-1 and TRBJ1-2, with 9 nucleotides matching TRBD1. V was pared by 2 bases and J by 5 bases, with 7 bases of the junction left unmatched. CDR1 is SGHRS and CDR2 is YFSETQ in the germline V gene. CDR3 length: 15 amino acids. In DNA form, the CDR3 reads TGCGCCAGCAGCTTCCCGGGACAGGGTCCATATGGCTACACCTTC. Translated: CASSFPGQGPYGYTF. The whole variable domain, remainder taken from reference TRBV5-1 and TRBJ1-2, is KAGVTQTPRYLIKTRGQQVTLSCSPISGHRSVSWYQQTPGQGLQFLFEYFSETQRNKGNFPGRFSGRQFSNSRSEMNVSTLELGDSALYLCASSFPGQGPYGYTFGSGTRLTVV.

The chain employs TRBV4-1 and TRBJ2-7, with 8 bases fitting TRBD2. This CDR3 has 15 residues. The ends lost 2 bases at V and 1 base at J; junction bases unmatched: 4. Germline CDR1 and CDR2: MGHRA and YSYEKL. The CDR3 DNA follows: TGCGCCAGCAGCCAAATACTAGCGGCTTCCTACGAGCAGTACTTC. Its translation: CASSQILAASYEQYF.